What follows are 13 T cell receptor beta chains derived from one specimen sequenced in a study of blood T cell repertoires in COVID-19. The method was immunoSEQ multiplex PCR; TCRdb's version includes in-frame clones alone and lacks a portion of them. The sample yields some 260,000 clones, over 70% seen once. Material for sequencing was peripheral blood. These receptors originate from a woman of 80 years or more with acute or convalescent COVID-19.

V and J are TRBV3-1 (or the pseudogene TRBV3-2) and TRBJ1-1; tentative D call: TRBD1 (5 bases). This CDR3 comprises 15 residues. Germline V gives CDR1 LGHDT, CDR2 YNNKEL (reference sequence). V lost 0 bases and J 4 bases, leaving 12 bases between the germline ends. Written as DNA, the CDR3 is TGTGCCAGCAGCCAAGACCCCCCGGGGGGCACTGAAGCTTTCTTT. It yields the protein CASSQDPPGGTEAFF.

The genes are TRBV12-5 and TRBJ2-1; perhaps TRBD1 as D (6 bases). V lost 3 bases and J lost 0, with 15 bases in between. The CDR3 loop spans 17 amino acids. The germline CDR1 and CDR2 sequences are LGHNT and FRNRAP. CDR3 residues: CASGFNLGQSSYNEQFF. Here the CDR3 DNA reads TGTGCTAGTGGTTTTAACCTGGGACAAAGCTCCTACAATGAGCAGTTCTTC.

There are many counts of this clone. The J gene is TRBJ1-2, the V gene TRBV15; the match to TRBD1 covers 7 bases. The CDR3 runs 13 residues. Looked up from germline, CDR1 is LNHNV and CDR2 is YYDKDF (reference sequence). With 3 bases clipped from V and 8 bases from J, the junction kept 6 bases outside the gene matches. CDR3 sequence (DNA): TGTGCCACCAGCAGTCAACAGGGGTCGGGCTACACCTTC. Its protein is CATSSQQGSGYTF.

The chain is built from TRBV10-2 and TRBJ1-1, with unresolved D. The length of the CDR3 is 15 residues. Germline V CDR1 and CDR2: WSHSY, SAAADI. V dropped 3 bases and J dropped 6 bases, with 17 bases sitting between them. CDR3 loop: CASSDRSAGKAEAFF. The CDR3, as DNA: TGCGCCAGCAGTGACCGGAGTGCGGGAAAGGCTGAAGCTTTCTTT.

This chain links TRBV15 with TRBJ1-6; D remains ambiguous. V lost 2 bases and J lost 5, with 10 bases in between. Germline assignment: CDR1 LNHNV and CDR2 YYDKDF (reference sequence). This CDR3 region has 15 residues. The CDR3 DNA is TGTGCCACCAGCAGATCCAAGATAGATAATTCACCCCTCCACTTT. Residues: CATSRSKIDNSPLHF.

This chain connects TRBV6-6 to TRBJ2-3; TRBD1 aligns across 7 bases. CDR1 is MNHNY and CDR2 is SVGAGI in the germline V gene (reference sequence). The CDR3 contains 14 residues. Trimming took 4 bases from V and 8 from J; bases not matched to a gene: 9. CDR3 DNA: TGTGCCAGCAGTTTCGGAACAGGGGTGGGTACGCAGTATTTT. It encodes CASSFGTGVGTQYF.

CDR3 amino acids: CASSSSGGKGQPQHF. The CDR3 DNA reads TGTGCCAGCAGCTCCTCCGGGGGGAAGGGTCAGCCCCAGCATTTT. V gene TRBV3-1 (or the pseudogene TRBV3-2) combines with J gene TRBJ1-5, with TRBD1 as a possible D gene (5 bases). This CDR3 is 15 amino acids long. V was shortened by 5 bases and J by 6 bases, with 17 bases between the two germline ends. CDR1 is LGHDT, CDR2 YNNKEL, per germline (reference sequence).

The J gene is TRBJ1-1, the V gene TRBV2; TRBD1 aligns across 12 bases. The CDR3 has 13 residues. The trim removed 6 bases at V and 6 bases at J, leaving 2 bases unmatched. CDR1 and CDR2 from the germline V gene are SNHLY and FYNNEI. The CDR3 sequence: CASSGTGGSEAFF. CDR3 DNA: TGTGCCAGCAGCGGGACAGGGGGCTCTGAAGCTTTCTTT.

CDR3 DNA: TGTGCTAGTGGTTTGGTACTCCAGGACAGGGGCAATTCACCCCTCCACTTT. Translated: CASGLVLQDRGNSPLHF. The chain employs TRBV12-5 and TRBJ1-6, with 9 bases fitting TRBD1. Germline V gives CDR1 LGHNT, CDR2 FRNRAP. This CDR3 contains 17 residues. Trimming removed 0 bases from V and 7 bases from J; junction bases left unmatched: 7.

The V call is TRBV28, the J call TRBJ2-1; TRBD2 agrees at 8 bases. The CDR3 contains 15 residues. J lost 1 base, V lost 3 bases, and 2 bases had no gene match. Looked up from germline, CDR1 is MDHEN and CDR2 is SYDVKM. CDR3 loop: CASSLAGGSYNEQFF. The CDR3 region has the DNA TGTGCCAGCAGTTTGGCGGGGGGTTCCTACAATGAGCAGTTCTTC.

This chain uses TRBV7-9 with TRBJ1-2; 7 nucleotides agree with TRBD1. The V and J ends lost 5 bases and 2 bases, in that order; junction bases with no gene match: 5. Germline assignment: CDR1 SEHNR and CDR2 FQNEAQ (reference sequence). The CDR3 contains 14 residues. CDR3 in amino acids: CASSAETGNYGYTF. In DNA, the CDR3 is TGTGCCAGCAGCGCCGAGACAGGGAACTATGGCTACACCTTC.

This clone was counted only a few times. V and J are TRBV6-5 and TRBJ1-1; 7 positions match TRBD1. V lost 8 bases, J lost 5 bases, and 11 bases stayed unmatched. Germline values: CDR1 MNHEY, CDR2 SVGAGI. The CDR3 spans 14 residues. CDR3 DNA sequence: TGTGCCAGCGCAACCGGGACAGAGTCTACTGAAGCTTTCTTT. Translation: CASATGTESTEAFF.

This clone was seen more than once but under ten times. V is TRBV3-1 (or the pseudogene TRBV3-2) and J is TRBJ2-2; no reliable D call. CDR1 and CDR2 from the germline V gene are LGHDT and YNNKEL (reference sequence). CDR3 length: 13 amino acids. The V end lost 2 bases, the J end lost 4 bases, and 5 bases lay between the germline ends. Here the CDR3 DNA reads TGTGCCAGCAGCCAAACTACCACCGGGGAGCTGTTTTTT. This translates into CASSQTTTGELFF.